This T cell receptor (beta chain) was sequenced in a study of vaccination and CD4 T cells after COVID-19. At the level of the study: The convalescent group had six males, four females, seven Caucasians, two Asians, one multiracial. The authors used overlapping spike peptides from SARS-CoV-2, HCoV-NL63, HCoV-OC43 and HCoV-229E to stimulate cells.

Treatment in this sample: roughly 11-day PBMC culture with coronavirus spike peptide pools or control peptides (ViraFEST assay). An unexposed donor provided the CD4+ T cells, which were collected before the COVID-19 pandemic (2011-2018). The authors cultured a few million PBMCs per well with 9.5 to 10 IU/ml IL-2 and around 9.2 ug/ml peptide pools. Sequenced with the Oncomine TCR Beta short-read assay was DNA taken from cultured CD4+ T cells. The source of extracted genomic DNA was cultured CD4+ T cells. TCRdb processed the PCR reads anew with MiXCR; each CDR3 protein has one entry. The sample carries roughly 4,000 distinct CDR3 sequences, nearly 35% recorded once. This clonotype was seen only a few times. Its matching antigen is unknown. V was clipped by 5 bases and J by 0 bases, with 10 bases between them. Germline loops: CDR1 SGHAT, CDR2 FQNNGV. The CDR3 runs 14 residues.

The sequenced sample consisted of CD4+ T cells from blood, cultured in vitro. This sequence joins TRBV11-2 and TRBJ1-2, with D possibly being TRBD1 (6 bases). The sequence was obtained from a human donor in good health. The CDR3 nucleotides read TGTGCCAGCAGCCCCCGGACAGCTAACTATGGCTACACCTTC. It specifies CASSPRTANYGYTF.